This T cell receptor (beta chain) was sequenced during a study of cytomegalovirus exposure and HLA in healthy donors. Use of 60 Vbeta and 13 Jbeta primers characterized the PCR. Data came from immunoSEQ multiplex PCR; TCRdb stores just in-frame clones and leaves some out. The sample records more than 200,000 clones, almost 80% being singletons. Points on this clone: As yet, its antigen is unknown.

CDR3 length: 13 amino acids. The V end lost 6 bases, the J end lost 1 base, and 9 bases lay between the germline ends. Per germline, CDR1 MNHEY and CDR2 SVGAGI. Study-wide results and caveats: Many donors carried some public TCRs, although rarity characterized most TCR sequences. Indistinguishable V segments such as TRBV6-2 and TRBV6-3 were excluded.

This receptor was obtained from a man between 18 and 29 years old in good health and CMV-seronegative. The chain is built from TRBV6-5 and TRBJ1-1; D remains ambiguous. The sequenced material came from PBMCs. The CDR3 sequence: CASSLQRNTEAFF. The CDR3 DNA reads TGTGCCAGCAGCCTACAGAGGAACACTGAAGCTTTCTTT.